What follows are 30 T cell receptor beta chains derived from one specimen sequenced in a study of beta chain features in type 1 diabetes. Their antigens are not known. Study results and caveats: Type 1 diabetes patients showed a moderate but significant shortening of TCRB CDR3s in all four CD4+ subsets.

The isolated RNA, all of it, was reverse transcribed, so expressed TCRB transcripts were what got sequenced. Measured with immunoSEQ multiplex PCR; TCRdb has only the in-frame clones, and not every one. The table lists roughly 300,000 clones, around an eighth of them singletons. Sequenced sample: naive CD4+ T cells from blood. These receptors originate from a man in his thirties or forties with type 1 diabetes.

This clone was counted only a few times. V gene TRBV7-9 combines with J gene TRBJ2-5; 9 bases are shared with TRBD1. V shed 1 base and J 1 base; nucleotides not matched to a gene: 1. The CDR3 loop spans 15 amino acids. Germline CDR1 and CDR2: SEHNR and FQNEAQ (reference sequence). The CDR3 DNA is TGTGCCAGCAGCTTAGGGGACAGGGCCCAAGAGACCCAGTACTTC. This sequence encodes CASSLGDRAQETQYF.

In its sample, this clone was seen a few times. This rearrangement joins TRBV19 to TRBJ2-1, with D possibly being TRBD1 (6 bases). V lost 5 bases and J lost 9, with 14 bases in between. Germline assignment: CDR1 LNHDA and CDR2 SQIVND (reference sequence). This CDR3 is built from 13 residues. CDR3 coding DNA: TGTGCCAGTAGTCTACAGGGCGGCGGTGAGCAGTTCTTC. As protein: CASSLQGGGEQFF.

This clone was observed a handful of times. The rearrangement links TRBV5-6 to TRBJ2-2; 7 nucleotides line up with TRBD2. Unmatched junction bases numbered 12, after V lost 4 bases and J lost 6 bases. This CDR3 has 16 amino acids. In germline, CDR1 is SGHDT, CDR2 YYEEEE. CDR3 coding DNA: TGTGCCAGCAGCCGCAACCGGGACTACCCACCCGGGGAGCTGTTTTTT. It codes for CASSRNRDYPPGELFF.

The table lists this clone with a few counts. As DNA, the CDR3 is TGTGCCAGCAGCGTAGGGGCTAGCGGGTCCTACAATGAGCAGTTCTTC. Translated: CASSVGASGSYNEQFF. V is TRBV9 and J is TRBJ2-1, with TRBD2 matching over 8 bases. The CDR3 totals 16 residues. The J segment lost 1 base and the V segment lost 0 bases, leaving 3 bases of the junction unmatched. Germline CDR1 is SGDLS and CDR2 is YYNGEE.

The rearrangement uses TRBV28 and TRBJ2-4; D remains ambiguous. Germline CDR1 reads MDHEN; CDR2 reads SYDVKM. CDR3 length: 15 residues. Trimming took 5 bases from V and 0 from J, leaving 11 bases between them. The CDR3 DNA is TGTGCCAGCAGTCTCCGGAGTCTAGCCAAAAACATTCAGTACTTC. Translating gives CASSLRSLAKNIQYF.

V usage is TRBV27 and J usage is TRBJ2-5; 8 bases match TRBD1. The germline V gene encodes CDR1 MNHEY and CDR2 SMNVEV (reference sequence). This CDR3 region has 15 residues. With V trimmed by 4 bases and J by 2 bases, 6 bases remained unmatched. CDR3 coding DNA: TGTGCCAGCAGTTCGCAGGGGGCCGGGCAAGAGACCCAGTACTTC. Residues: CASSSQGAGQETQYF.

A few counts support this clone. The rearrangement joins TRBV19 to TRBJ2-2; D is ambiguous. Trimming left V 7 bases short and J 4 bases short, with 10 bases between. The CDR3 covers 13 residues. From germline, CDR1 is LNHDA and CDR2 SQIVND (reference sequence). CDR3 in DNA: TGTGCCAGTACCTATTATGGCACCGGGGAGCTGTTTTTT. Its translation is CASTYYGTGELFF.

As DNA, the CDR3 is TGTGCCACCAGACGCGGGGACAGACCCACTGAAGCTTTCTTT. Translating it yields CATRRGDRPTEAFF. The rearrangement joins TRBV15 to TRBJ1-1, with TRBD1 matching over 7 bases. CDR3 length: 14 residues. Unmatched junction bases numbered 8, after V lost 6 bases and J lost 4 bases. Per the germline V gene, CDR1 is LNHNV and CDR2 is YYDKDF (reference sequence).

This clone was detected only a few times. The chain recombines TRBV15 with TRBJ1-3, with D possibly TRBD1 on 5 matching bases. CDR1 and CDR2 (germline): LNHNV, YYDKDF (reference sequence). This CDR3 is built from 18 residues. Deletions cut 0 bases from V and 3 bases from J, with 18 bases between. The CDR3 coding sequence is TGTGCCACCAGCAGAGATCCCACAGGAGGGGAATTTGGAAACACCATATATTTT. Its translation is CATSRDPTGGEFGNTIYF.

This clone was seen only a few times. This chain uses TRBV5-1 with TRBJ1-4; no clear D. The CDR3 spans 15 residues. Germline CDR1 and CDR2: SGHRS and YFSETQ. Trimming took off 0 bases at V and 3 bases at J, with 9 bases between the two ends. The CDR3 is CASSLDGVANEKLFF. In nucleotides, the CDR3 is TGCGCCAGCAGCTTGGACGGGGTTGCTAATGAAAAACTGTTTTTT.

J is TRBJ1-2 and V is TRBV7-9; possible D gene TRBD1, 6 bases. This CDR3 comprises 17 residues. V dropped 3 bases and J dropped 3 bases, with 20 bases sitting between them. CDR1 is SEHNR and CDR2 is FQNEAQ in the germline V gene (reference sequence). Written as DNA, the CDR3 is TGTGCCAGCAGCTTGTATGGGGGCGCAGGGAGGGACTATGGCTACACCTTC. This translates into CASSLYGGAGRDYGYTF.

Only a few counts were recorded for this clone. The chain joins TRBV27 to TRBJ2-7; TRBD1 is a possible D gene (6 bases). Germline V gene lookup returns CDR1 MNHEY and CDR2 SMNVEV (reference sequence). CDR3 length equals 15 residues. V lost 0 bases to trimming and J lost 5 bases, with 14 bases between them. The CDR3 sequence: CASSLSAGEWNEQYF. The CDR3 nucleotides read TGTGCCAGCAGTTTATCGGCAGGGGAGTGGAACGAGCAGTACTTC.

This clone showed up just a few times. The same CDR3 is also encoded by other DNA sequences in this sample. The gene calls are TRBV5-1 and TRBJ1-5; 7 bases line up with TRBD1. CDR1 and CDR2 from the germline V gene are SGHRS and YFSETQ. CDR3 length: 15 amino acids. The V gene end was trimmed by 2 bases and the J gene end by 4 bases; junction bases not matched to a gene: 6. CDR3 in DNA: TGCGCCAGCAGCTTAGGAGCAGGGGGTAATCAGCCCCAGCATTTT. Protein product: CASSLGAGGNQPQHF. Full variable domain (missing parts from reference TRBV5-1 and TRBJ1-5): KAGVTQTPRYLIKTRGQQVTLSCSPISGHRSVSWYQQTPGQGLQFLFEYFSETQRNKGNFPGRFSGRQFSNSRSEMNVSTLELGDSALYLCASSLGAGGNQPQHFGDGTRLSIL.

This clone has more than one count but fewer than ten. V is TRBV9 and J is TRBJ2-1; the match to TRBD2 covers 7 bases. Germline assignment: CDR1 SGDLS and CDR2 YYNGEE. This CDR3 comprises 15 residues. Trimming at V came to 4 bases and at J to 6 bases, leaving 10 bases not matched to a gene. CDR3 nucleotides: TGTGCCAGCAGCCCCGGCGGGGGATTTTTCAATGAGCAGTTCTTC. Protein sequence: CASSPGGGFFNEQFF. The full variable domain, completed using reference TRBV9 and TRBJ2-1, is DSGVTQTPKHLITATGQRVTLRCSPRSGDLSVYWYQQSLDQGLQFLIQYYNGEERAKGNILERFSAQQFPDLHSELNLSSLELGDSALYFCASSPGGGFFNEQFFGPGTRLTVL.

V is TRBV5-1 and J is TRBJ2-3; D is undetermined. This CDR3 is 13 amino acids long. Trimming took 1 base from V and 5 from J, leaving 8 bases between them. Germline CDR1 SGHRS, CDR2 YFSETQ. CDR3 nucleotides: TGCGCCAGCAGCTTGACGGTGATAGATACGCAGTATTTT. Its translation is CASSLTVIDTQYF.

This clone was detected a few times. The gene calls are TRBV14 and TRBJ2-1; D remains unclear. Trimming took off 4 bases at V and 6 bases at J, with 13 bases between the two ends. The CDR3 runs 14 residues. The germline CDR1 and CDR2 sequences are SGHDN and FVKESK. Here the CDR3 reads CASSPFLLPNEQFF. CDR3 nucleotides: TGTGCCAGCAGCCCTTTTCTACTACCCAATGAGCAGTTCTTC.

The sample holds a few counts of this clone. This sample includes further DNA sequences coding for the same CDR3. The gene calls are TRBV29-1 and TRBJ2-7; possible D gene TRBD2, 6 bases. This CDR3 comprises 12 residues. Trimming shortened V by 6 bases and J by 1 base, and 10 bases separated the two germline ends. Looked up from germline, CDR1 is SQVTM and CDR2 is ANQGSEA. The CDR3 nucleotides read TGCAGCGTAACCGGGACTTCCTACGAGCAGTACTTC. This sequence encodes CSVTGTSYEQYF.

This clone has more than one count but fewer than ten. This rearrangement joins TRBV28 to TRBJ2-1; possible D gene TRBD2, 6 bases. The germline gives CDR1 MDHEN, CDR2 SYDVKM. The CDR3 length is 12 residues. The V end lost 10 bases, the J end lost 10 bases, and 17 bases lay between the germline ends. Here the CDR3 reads CATGLKRSEQFF. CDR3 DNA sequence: TGTGCCACCGGACTAAAGCGTTCCGAGCAGTTCTTC.

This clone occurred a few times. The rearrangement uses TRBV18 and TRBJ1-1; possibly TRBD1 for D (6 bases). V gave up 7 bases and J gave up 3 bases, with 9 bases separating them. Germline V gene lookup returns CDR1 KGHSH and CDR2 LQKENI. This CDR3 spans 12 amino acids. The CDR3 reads CASFSGDTEAFF. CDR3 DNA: TGTGCCAGCTTTTCAGGGGACACTGAAGCTTTCTTT.

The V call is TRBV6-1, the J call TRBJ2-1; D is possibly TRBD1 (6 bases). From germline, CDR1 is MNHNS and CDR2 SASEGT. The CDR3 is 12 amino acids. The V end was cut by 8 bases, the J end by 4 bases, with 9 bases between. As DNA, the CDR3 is TGTGCCAGCCAGGACAGATACAATGAGCAGTTCTTC. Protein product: CASQDRYNEQFF.

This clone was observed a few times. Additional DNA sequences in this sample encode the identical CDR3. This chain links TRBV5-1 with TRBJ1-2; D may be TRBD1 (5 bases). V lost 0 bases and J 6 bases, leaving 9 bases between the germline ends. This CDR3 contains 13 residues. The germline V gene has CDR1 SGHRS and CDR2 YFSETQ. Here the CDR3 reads CASSLGQSNGYTF. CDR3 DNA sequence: TGCGCCAGCAGCTTGGGACAGTCCAATGGCTACACCTTC.

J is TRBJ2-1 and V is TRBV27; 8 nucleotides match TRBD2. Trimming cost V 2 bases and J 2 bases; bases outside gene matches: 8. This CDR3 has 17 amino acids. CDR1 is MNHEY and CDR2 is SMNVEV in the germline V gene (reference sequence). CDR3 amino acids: CASSLKGGGRTYNEQFF. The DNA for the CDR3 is TGTGCCAGCAGTTTAAAAGGCGGGGGGCGGACCTACAATGAGCAGTTCTTC.

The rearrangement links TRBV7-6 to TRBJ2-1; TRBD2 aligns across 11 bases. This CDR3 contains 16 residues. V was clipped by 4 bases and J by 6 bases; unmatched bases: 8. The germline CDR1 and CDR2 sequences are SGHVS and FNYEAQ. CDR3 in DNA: TGTGCCAGCAGCTCTAGTGCTAGCGGGAGGCTCAATGAGCAGTTCTTC. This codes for CASSSSASGRLNEQFF.

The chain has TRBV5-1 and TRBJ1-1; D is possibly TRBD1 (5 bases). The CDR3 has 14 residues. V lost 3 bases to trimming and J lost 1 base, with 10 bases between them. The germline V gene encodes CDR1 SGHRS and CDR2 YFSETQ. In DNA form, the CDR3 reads TGCGCCAGCAGCTGGGGCAGGGAGAACACTGAAGCTTTCTTT. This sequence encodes CASSWGRENTEAFF.

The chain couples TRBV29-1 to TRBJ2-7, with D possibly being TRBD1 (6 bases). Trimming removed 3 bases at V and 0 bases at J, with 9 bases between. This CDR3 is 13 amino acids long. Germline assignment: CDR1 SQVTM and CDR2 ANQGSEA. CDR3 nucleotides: TGCAGCGTTGAGGTGGGACACTCCTACGAGCAGTACTTC. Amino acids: CSVEVGHSYEQYF.

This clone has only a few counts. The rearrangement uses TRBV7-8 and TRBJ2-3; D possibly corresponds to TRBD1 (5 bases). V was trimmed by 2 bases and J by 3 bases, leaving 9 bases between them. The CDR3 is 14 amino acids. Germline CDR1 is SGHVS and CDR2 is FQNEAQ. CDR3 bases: TGTGCCAGCAGCTTATTACAGGAGACAGATACGCAGTATTTT. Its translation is CASSLLQETDTQYF.

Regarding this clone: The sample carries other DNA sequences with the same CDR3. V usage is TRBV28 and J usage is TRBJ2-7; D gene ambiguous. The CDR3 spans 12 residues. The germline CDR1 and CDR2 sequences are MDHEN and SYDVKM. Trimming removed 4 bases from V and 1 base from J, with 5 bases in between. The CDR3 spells CASSSQSYEQYF. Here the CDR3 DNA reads TGTGCCAGCAGTTCCCAGTCCTACGAGCAGTACTTC.

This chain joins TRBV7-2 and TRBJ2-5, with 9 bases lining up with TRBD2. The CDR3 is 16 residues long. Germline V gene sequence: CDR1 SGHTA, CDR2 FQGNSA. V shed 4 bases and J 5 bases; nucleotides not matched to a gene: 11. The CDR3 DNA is TGTGCCAGCAGCTACCGTTTTAGCGGGAGCGGGGAGACCCAGTACTTC. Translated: CASSYRFSGSGETQYF.

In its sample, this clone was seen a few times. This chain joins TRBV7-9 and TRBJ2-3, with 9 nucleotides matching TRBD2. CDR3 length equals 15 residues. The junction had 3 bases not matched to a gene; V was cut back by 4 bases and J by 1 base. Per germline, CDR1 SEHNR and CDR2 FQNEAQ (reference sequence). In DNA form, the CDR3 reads TGTGCCAGCAGCTCCAGGACTAGCGGCACAGATACGCAGTATTTT. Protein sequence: CASSSRTSGTDTQYF.

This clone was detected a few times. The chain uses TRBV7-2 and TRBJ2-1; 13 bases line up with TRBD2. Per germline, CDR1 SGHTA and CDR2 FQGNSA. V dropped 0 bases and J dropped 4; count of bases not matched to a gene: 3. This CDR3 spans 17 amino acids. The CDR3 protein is CASSLARTSGSYNEQFF. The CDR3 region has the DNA TGTGCCAGCAGCTTAGCCCGGACTAGCGGGAGTTACAATGAGCAGTTCTTC.